The source of this T cell receptor beta chain is a study of CD8 T cells in ankylosing spondylitis. MiXCR was run by TCRdb on the 5' RACE reads, yielding one entry per CDR3 protein. The sample has tens of thousands of distinct CDR3 sequences, around 30% seen once. Whole-study results and caveats: Characteristic, it appeared, of ankylosing spondylitis blood was a TCR beta motif of several highly homologous variants.

About this clonotype: Its antigen is not identified.

The CDR3 sequence is 15 residues long. Between the trimmed V and J ends, which lost 6 bases and 6 bases, there was a span of 20 bases. Sequencing was done on a sample of blood, either unsorted or a sorted T cell fraction (not recorded which). This receptor was identified in a male donor with ankylosing spondylitis or in good health (not recorded which). The chain has TRBV12-3 or TRBV12-4 and TRBJ1-2; a weak D match, TRBD1 (6 bases). CDR3: CASSQTGRVENGYTF. CDR3 bases: TGTGCCAGCAGCCAGACAGGTCGCGTTGAGAATGGCTACACCTTC.